The next 20 T cell receptor beta chains were all read from a single sample in a study of T cell clonotyping in hematopoietic cell transplantation. The data were produced by immunoSEQ multiplex PCR, yet TCRdb's version contains in-frame clones alone and is incomplete. The sample holds 45,000 to 60,000 clones; under 90% are singletons and the top ten take 5.9%. As for time point: recipient sample about 28 days before transplant, after cytoreduction. The sample in question was peripheral blood mononuclear cells, obtained before stem cell transplant. The source is a man aged 55-75 years with biphenotypic leukemia. Some clones in this sample may be carry-over from other donors' samples.

The V gene is TRBV30, the J gene TRBJ1-4; no definite D call. The CDR3 totals 14 residues. Trimming stripped 0 bases from V and 7 bases from J, with 12 bases between. Germline values: CDR1 GTSNPN, CDR2 SVGIG (reference sequence). The CDR3 reads CAWSVRRAAEKLFF. The DNA for the CDR3 is TGTGCCTGGAGTGTACGGAGGGCCGCTGAAAAACTGTTTTTT.

The V gene is TRBV27, the J gene TRBJ2-2; 7 nucleotides agree with TRBD2. This CDR3 comprises 16 residues. With V trimmed by 0 bases and J by 5 bases, 6 bases remained unmatched. Germline CDR1 and CDR2: MNHEY and SMNVEV (reference sequence). The CDR3, as DNA: TGTGCCAGCAGTTTATCGATGGGAGCGGGGACCGGGGAGCTGTTTTTT. Translation: CASSLSMGAGTGELFF.

The chain is built from TRBV7-9 and TRBJ2-3; 9 positions agree with TRBD1. Germline V CDR1 and CDR2: SEHNR, FQNEAQ (reference sequence). Trimming at V came to 2 bases and at J to 8 bases, leaving 5 bases not matched to a gene. This CDR3 comprises 14 residues. CDR3 sequence: CASSLNRGQGTQYF. The CDR3 region has the DNA TGTGCCAGCAGCTTAAACAGGGGGCAGGGTACGCAGTATTTT.

This clone was found once. The chain employs TRBV9 and TRBJ2-3, with TRBD2 identical over 8 bases. This CDR3 has 15 amino acids. Looked up from germline, CDR1 is SGDLS and CDR2 is YYNGEE. V gave up 3 bases and J gave up 7 bases; unmatched junction bases: 10. CDR3 in DNA: TGTGCCAGCAGCGCCACTAGCGGACATACTTATACGCAGTATTTT. This translates into CASSATSGHTYTQYF.

Turning to this clone: The same CDR3 also results from other DNA sequences found in this sample. The J gene is TRBJ2-7, the V gene TRBV5-1; 8 bases map to TRBD2. After removal of 0 bases from V and 1 base from J, the junction contained 0 bases not matched to a gene. CDR3 length equals 14 residues. CDR1 is SGHRS, CDR2 YFSETQ, per germline. The CDR3 DNA reads TGCGCCAGCAGCTTGGGACTAGCGTCCTACGAGCAGTACTTC. It codes for CASSLGLASYEQYF.

This rearrangement joins TRBV28 to TRBJ1-1; possibly TRBD1 for D (5 bases). This CDR3 region has 14 residues. V was trimmed by 2 bases and J by 6 bases, leaving 13 bases between them. CDR1 and CDR2 from the germline V gene are MDHEN and SYDVKM. The CDR3 region has the DNA TGTGCCAGCAGTTTACTGGGCTGGGGCTCTGAAGCTTTCTTT. It is translated as CASSLLGWGSEAFF.

The chain couples TRBV14 to TRBJ2-7; D remains unclear. The CDR3 totals 13 residues. From germline, CDR1 is SGHDN and CDR2 FVKESK. Trimming stripped 2 bases from V and 2 bases from J, with 7 bases between. The CDR3 region has the DNA TGTGCCAGCAGCCAAATGGATACCTACGAGCAGTACTTC. Amino acids: CASSQMDTYEQYF.

This chain uses TRBV29-1 with TRBJ1-2; 9 nucleotides agree with TRBD1. This CDR3 has 13 amino acids. Losses at the gene ends were 4 bases for V and 8 bases for J; bases not matched to a gene: 8. The germline gives CDR1 SQVTM, CDR2 ANQGSEA. The CDR3 nucleotides are TGCAGCGTTGTAACAGGGGGCGAAGGCGGCTACACCTTC. This translates into CSVVTGGEGGYTF.

The CDR3 sequence is CASSLGTSAWEQYF. The CDR3 DNA follows: TGTGCCAGCAGCTTAGGGACGTCCGCCTGGGAGCAGTACTTC. The chain is built from TRBV11-2 and TRBJ2-7; D not resolved. Trimming shortened V by 1 base and J by 7 bases, and 14 bases separated the two germline ends. Germline values: CDR1 SGHAT, CDR2 FQNNGV. The CDR3 runs to 14 residues.

The rearrangement joins TRBV5-4 to TRBJ2-7; 8 bases align to TRBD2. CDR1 and CDR2 (germline): SGHNT, YYREEE (reference sequence). This CDR3 comprises 13 residues. V dropped 6 bases and J dropped 3; count of bases not matched to a gene: 5. CDR3 region: CASKSGTSYEQYF. The CDR3 nucleotides read TGTGCCAGCAAGAGCGGGACTAGCTACGAGCAGTACTTC. The full variable domain, with the rest looked up from reference TRBV5-4 and TRBJ2-7, is ETGVTQSPTHLIKTRGQQVTLRCSSQSGHNTVSWYQQALGQGPQFIFQYYREEENGRGNFPPRFSGLQFPNYSSELNVNALELDDSALYLCASKSGTSYEQYFGPGTRLTVT.

The chain joins TRBV6-6 to TRBJ1-1; D gene uncertain. V lost 5 bases to trimming and J lost 0 bases, with 1 base between them. This CDR3 has 11 amino acids. Germline V gene data show CDR1 as MNHNY and CDR2 as SVGAGI (reference sequence). The CDR3 sequence is CASSMNTEAFF. Written as DNA, the CDR3 is TGTGCCAGCAGTATGAACACTGAAGCTTTCTTT.

The rearrangement uses TRBV7-2 and TRBJ1-1; D uncertain. Germline-derived CDR1 and CDR2 are SGHTA and FQGNSA. V lost 6 bases and J 7 bases, leaving 15 bases between the germline ends. The CDR3 is 13 residues long. The CDR3 DNA reads as TGTGCCAGCAGTCGATCGGGGAAGGGTGAAGCTTTCTTT. This encodes CASSRSGKGEAFF.

This clone was counted a few times. The chain has TRBV7-2 and TRBJ2-7, with 7 bases fitting TRBD1. The germline V gene encodes CDR1 SGHTA and CDR2 FQGNSA. With V trimmed by 5 bases and J by 4 bases, 11 bases remained unmatched. This CDR3 has 15 residues. The chain's CDR3 is CASSHLDRARYEQYF. The CDR3 nucleotides are TGTGCCAGCAGCCACCTCGACAGGGCACGGTACGAGCAGTACTTC.

This chain uses TRBV6-5 with TRBJ2-1; D perhaps matches TRBD2 (5 bases). The length of the CDR3 is 13 residues. Trimming removed 0 bases at V and 10 bases at J, with 10 bases between. Per germline, CDR1 MNHEY and CDR2 SVGAGI. For the CDR3, the DNA is TGTGCCAGCAGTTACTCCCCTGAGGGAGAGCAGTTCTTC. This sequence encodes CASSYSPEGEQFF.

Regarding this clone: Relative to the germline gene, one junction end is altered; a read error may explain this. The chain joins TRBV7-3 to TRBJ2-2; perhaps D is TRBD1 or TRBD2 (6 bases each). The CDR3 spans 14 residues. From germline, CDR1 is SGHTA and CDR2 FQGTGA. Written as DNA, the CDR3 is TGTGCCAGCAGCCTCGGGACTCAACAAGGGGGGCTGTTTTTT. Its translation: CASSLGTQQGGLFF.

V gene TRBV2 combines with J gene TRBJ2-7, with a weak D call TRBD2 (6 bases). Germline V gene lookup returns CDR1 SNHLY and CDR2 FYNNEI. V was pared by 6 bases and J by 4 bases, with 10 bases between. CDR3 length: 12 residues. Here the CDR3 reads CASSGRGYEQYF. CDR3 DNA: TGTGCCAGCAGCGGACGGGGGTACGAGCAGTACTTC.

This clone was counted once. The V and J genes are TRBV5-6 and TRBJ2-7; D may be TRBD1 (6 bases). The germline CDR1 and CDR2 sequences are SGHDT and YYEEEE. The CDR3 spans 13 residues. The V end was cut by 4 bases, the J end by 6 bases, with 14 bases between. The CDR3: CASSPTGTGEQYF. DNA for the CDR3: TGTGCCAGCAGCCCTACAGGGACCGGCGAGCAGTACTTC.

The chain combines TRBV28 with TRBJ1-5, with D uncertain. Trimming cost V 2 bases and J 10 bases, with 9 bases left between them. The CDR3 is made up of 12 amino acids. Germline V gene lookup returns CDR1 MDHEN and CDR2 SYDVKM. CDR3 coding DNA: TGTGCCAGCAGTTTACCCGTCGGCCCCCAGCATTTT. Translation gives CASSLPVGPQHF.

This chain links TRBV5-4 with TRBJ2-7, with TRBD2 matching 10 bases. This CDR3 contains 15 residues. J gave up 7 bases and V 2 bases, and 9 bases lay outside the gene matches. Germline CDR1 and CDR2: SGHNT and YYREEE (reference sequence). Here the CDR3 reads CASSLSTSGTREQYF. The CDR3, as DNA: TGTGCCAGCAGCTTAAGTACTAGCGGGACGAGGGAGCAGTACTTC.

CDR3 sequence reads: CASSLRWDTEAFF. The CDR3 nucleotides read TGTGCCAGCAGCTTAAGGTGGGACACTGAAGCTTTCTTT. The rearrangement joins TRBV7-8 to TRBJ1-1; the D is unclear. Germline assignment: CDR1 SGHVS and CDR2 FQNEAQ. The CDR3 totals 13 residues. Deletions cut 2 bases from V and 3 bases from J, with 7 bases between.